Listed below are T cell receptor beta chains from one sample, sequenced in a study of cytomegalovirus exposure and HLA in healthy donors. TCRdb's table, derived via immunoSEQ multiplex PCR, lists solely in-frame clones and lacks some. This sample has about 170,000 clones, with over 80% found just once. Sequencing was performed on PBMCs. Every receptor here comes from a male donor in good health and CMV-seronegative. CDR3s include the opening cysteine and the closing phenylalanine or tryptophan. D genes are given only for firm matches. Expanded clones get a size class; other rows say once, few or many, or leave the size out.

j_gene | d_gene | v_gene | abundance | CDR3nt | CDR3aa
TRBJ2-5 | . | TRBV5-1 | . | TGCGCCAGCAGATCATCGGCAGGGGTTATCCAAGAGACCCAGTACTTC | CASRSSAGVIQETQYF
TRBJ1-2 | TRBD1 | TRBV4-1 | . | TGCGCCAGCAGCCAAGTCCCGGGACAGGGGGTTGATGGCTACACCTTC | CASSQVPGQGVDGYTF
TRBJ2-3 | TRBD2 | TRBV13 | few | TGTGCCAGCAGCTTAGAACTAGCGGGGGTTAGCACAGATACGCAGTATTTT | CASSLELAGVSTDTQYF
TRBJ2-6 | TRBD2 | TRBV11-3 | . | TGTGCCAGCAGCTATAGTGCGGGAGGAGACTCTGGGGCCAACGTCCTGACTTTC | CASSYSAGGDSGANVLTF
TRBJ2-3 | TRBD2 | TRBV10-1 | . | TGCGCCAGCCAGACTAGCGGGGAAGATACGCAGTATTTT | CASQTSGEDTQYF
TRBJ2-7 | TRBD1 | TRBV19 | . | TGTGCCAGTACCCCTAGGGGGACAGCTCCCTACGAGCAGTACTTC | CASTPRGTAPYEQYF
TRBJ1-2 | TRBD1 | TRBV29-1 | . | TGCAGCGTTGTTACGCAGGGGGGCTATGGCTACACCTTC | CSVVTQGGYGYTF
TRBJ1-1 | . | TRBV27 | once | TGTGCCAGCAGTCCTGCTGCGGTGGGAGAGGAAGCTTTCTTT | CASSPAAVGEEAFF
TRBJ2-3 | . | TRBV6-5 | . | TGTGCCAGCAGCCCCGGGGGAAGGGAGACAGATACGCAGTATTTT | CASSPGGRETDTQYF
TRBJ1-5 | TRBD1 | TRBV15 | once | TGTGCCACCAGCAGAGGAATCACAGGGGGCAATCAGCCCCAGCATTTT | CATSRGITGGNQPQHF
TRBJ2-5 | . | TRBV5-8 | . | TGTGCCAGCAGCTCCGGACAGTCCCAAGAGACCCAGTACTTC | CASSSGQSQETQYF
TRBJ2-3 | . | TRBV5-4 | . | TGTGCCAGCAGCTTGGGGGTAGCAACAGATACGCAGTATTTT | CASSLGVATDTQYF
TRBJ2-5 | TRBD2 | TRBV4-2 | . | TGTGCCAGCAGCCCTAGCGGGGGGGCCGTAGAGACCCAGTACTTC | CASSPSGGAVETQYF
TRBJ2-2 | . | TRBV27 | . | TGTGCCAGCAGTTCCACACGACAAAGGCGAGCGGACGGGGAGCTGTTTTTT | CASSSTRQRRADGELFF
TRBJ1-2 | . | TRBV21-1 | . | TGTGCCAGCAGCCTTTTTTGGGTGGGCGCGTATGGCTACACCTTC | CASSLFWVGAYGYTF
TRBJ2-2 | . | TRBV2 | once | TGTGCCAGCAGTGGCGGTCGCACCCTAATCCGAAGGACCGGGGAGCTGTTTTTT | CASSGGRTLIRRTGELFF
TRBJ2-4 | . | TRBV5-6 | . | TGTGCCAGCAGCTTGTATGGGGGGGCTACGAACATTCAGTACTTC | CASSLYGGATNIQYF
TRBJ2-5 | TRBD2 | TRBV14 | once | TGTGCCAGCAGCCAAGACTACGGGGGGACTAGCGGGGGAGAACAAGAGACCCAGTACTTC | CASSQDYGGTSGGEQETQYF
TRBJ1-1 | . | TRBV29-1 | few | TGCAGCGTGGTCGATTCGGGTATGAACACTGAAGCTTTCTTT | CSVVDSGMNTEAFF
TRBJ2-6 | . | TRBV13 | . | TGTGCCAGCAGCTTAGGCCTCCTAAAAGCCCGAAGCTCTGGGGCCAACGTCCTGACTTTC | CASSLGLLKARSSGANVLTF
TRBJ2-2 | . | TRBV4-2 | . | TGTGCCAGCAGCCAAGACAGGGGTACCGGGGAGCTGTTTTTT | CASSQDRGTGELFF
TRBJ2-2 | . | TRBV14 | . | TGTGCCAGCAGCCAAGTGTGGCTAGGCAGAAAAAACACCGGGGAGCTGTTTTTT | CASSQVWLGRKNTGELFF